This T cell receptor (beta chain) was retrieved from a study of T cells in Graves' hyperthyroidism and ophthalmopathy. TCR beta CDR3 regions were amplified from RNA. In the first-round RT-PCR of the TCR CDR3, the HTBI primer set was used. Each CDR3 protein is one row after TCRdb ran MiXCR on the multiplex PCR reads. The sample gives tens of thousands of distinct CDR3 sequences, 45% to 65% of which show up once; under 35% is in the top ten. The CDR3 covers 14 residues. Germline CDR1 and CDR2: LNHDA and SQIVND (reference sequence). Unmatched junction bases numbered 5, after V lost 2 bases and J lost 6 bases. In regard to this clonotype: The target antigen is unknown.

Study-wide results and limits: Most thyroid clonotypes that were expanded above 0.001 also turned up in blood.

This TCR came from a man aged 18-30 years with Graves' hyperthyroidism. The V and J genes are TRBV19 and TRBJ1-1, with 8 positions matching TRBD1. The specimen was peripheral blood or thyroid tissue (not recorded which). CDR3 residues: CASSIKDREAEAFF. The CDR3 coding sequence is TGTGCCAGTAGTATAAAGGACAGGGAGGCTGAAGCTTTCTTT. Full variable domain (missing parts from reference TRBV19 and TRBJ1-1): DGGITQSPKYLFRKEGQNVTLSCEQNLNHDAMYWYRQDPGQGLRLIYYSQIVNDFQKGDIAEGYSVSREKKESFPLTVTSAQKNPTAFYLCASSIKDREAEAFFGQGTRLTVV.